These 6 T cell receptor beta chains were all obtained from the same sample, sequenced in a study of blood T cell repertoires in COVID-19. This table comes from immunoSEQ multiplex PCR, and its TCRdb copy is limited to in-frame clones, with some not included. This table holds over 130,000 clones, roughly nine tenths found once. The sample comprised peripheral blood. The receptors were gathered from a human donor with COVID-19, enrolled during active disease. The donor label of this sample is uncertain.

The V gene is TRBV6-6, the J gene TRBJ1-2; 7 nucleotides match TRBD1. CDR1 and CDR2 from the germline V gene are MNHNY and SVGAGI (reference sequence). V gave up 0 bases and J gave up 4 bases; unmatched junction bases: 8. The CDR3 extends over 16 amino acids. The CDR3 sequence: CASSYSRQGKAYGYTF. The DNA for the CDR3 is TGTGCCAGCAGTTACTCTAGACAGGGCAAAGCCTATGGCTACACCTTC.

This chain joins TRBV2 and TRBJ1-3, with a possible D match to TRBD1 (6 bases). The CDR3 runs to 13 residues. The V end lost 4 bases, the J end lost 4 bases, and 8 bases lay between the germline ends. Germline CDR1 SNHLY, CDR2 FYNNEI. The CDR3 sequence is CASSVDSGNTIYF. The CDR3 bases are TGTGCCAGCAGTGTGGACAGCGGAAACACCATATATTTT.

This chain connects TRBV5-1 to TRBJ2-3; D uncertain. Germline CDR1 is SGHRS and CDR2 is YFSETQ. The CDR3 runs 13 residues. The V and J ends lost 5 bases and 2 bases respectively, with 9 bases between them. The CDR3 nucleotides are TGCGCCAGCAGTTCTTCAGTCACAGATACGCAGTATTTT. Protein product: CASSSSVTDTQYF.

In this sample, this clone turned up once. This rearrangement joins TRBV7-3 to TRBJ2-7; 8 positions match TRBD2. Germline CDR1 reads SGHTA; CDR2 reads FQGTGA. Germline trimming cut 4 bases from V and 0 bases from J; bases unmatched to any gene: 8. This CDR3 region has 16 residues. The CDR3 region has the DNA TGTGCCAGCAGCTCGTTTAGCGGGGAATTCTCCTACGAGCAGTACTTC. It encodes CASSSFSGEFSYEQYF.

This clone appeared a few times. The gene calls are TRBV5-8 and TRBJ1-2, with 8 positions matching TRBD1. This CDR3 region has 13 residues. Germline V gene data show CDR1 as SGHTS and CDR2 as YDEGEE. The ends lost 4 bases at V and 8 bases at J; junction bases unmatched: 7. CDR3 nucleotide sequence: TGTGCCAGCAGCACGACAGGGGCTCAAGGCTACACCTTC. Protein sequence: CASSTTGAQGYTF.

The chain uses TRBV6-1 and TRBJ2-6; TRBD1 aligns across 7 bases. Germline V CDR1 and CDR2: MNHNS, SASEGT. V shed 3 bases, J shed 2 bases, and the junction held 4 bases outside the gene matches. There are 16 residues in the CDR3. The chain's CDR3 is CASSDDRVPGANVLTF. The CDR3, as DNA: TGTGCCAGCAGTGACGACAGGGTCCCTGGGGCCAACGTCCTGACTTTC.